A single sample is the source of the 30 T cell receptor beta chains below, sequenced in a study of blood T cell repertoires in COVID-19. Clones were sequenced by immunoSEQ multiplex PCR, and TCRdb holds only the in-frame ones, with some missing. The repertoire holds approximately 94,000 clones, with 80% to 90% as singletons. The sequenced sample consisted of peripheral blood. The receptors come from a human donor in a cohort sampled during active COVID-19.

This chain connects TRBV6-5 to TRBJ2-7, with D uncertain. CDR3 length equals 14 residues. V lost 8 bases to trimming and J lost 0 bases, with 14 bases between them. Germline loops: CDR1 MNHEY, CDR2 SVGAGI. The CDR3 is CASLLPLSSYEQYF. The CDR3, as DNA: TGTGCCAGCCTTCTGCCCCTTAGCTCCTACGAGCAGTACTTC.

This rearrangement joins TRBV11-2 to TRBJ1-4; D is ambiguous. Trimming stripped 5 bases from V and 7 bases from J, with 17 bases between. The CDR3 has 15 amino acids. Looked up from germline, CDR1 is SGHAT and CDR2 is FQNNGV. CDR3 in DNA: TGTGCCAGCAGCCCCCAAGTGGCCGTTGGTGAAAAACTGTTTTTT. Protein product: CASSPQVAVGEKLFF.

CDR3 coding DNA: TGTGCCACCAGTGACAATACGGACTACTATGGCTACACCTTC. Residues: CATSDNTDYYGYTF. The chain employs TRBV24-1 and TRBJ1-2; D uncertain. The germline V and J ends were trimmed by 4 bases and 3 bases, with 11 bases remaining between them. The V gene's germline CDR1 is KGHDR and CDR2 SFDVKD. The length of the CDR3 is 14 residues.

This sequence joins TRBV29-1 and TRBJ2-5; TRBD1 agrees at 8 bases. This CDR3 has 16 residues. With 7 bases clipped from V and 2 bases from J, the junction kept 15 bases outside the gene matches. Per germline, CDR1 SQVTM and CDR2 ANQGSEA. CDR3 bases: TGCAGCGCGACCCCACTTCCAGACAGGGGACAAGAGACCCAGTACTTC. Amino acid sequence: CSATPLPDRGQETQYF.

This clone was found a few times. The V gene is TRBV24-1, the J gene TRBJ2-2, with D possibly matching TRBD1 (6 bases). The V end was cut by 3 bases, the J end by 1 base, with 11 bases between. This CDR3 comprises 16 residues. In germline, CDR1 is KGHDR, CDR2 SFDVKD. In nucleotides, the CDR3 is TGTGCCACCAGTGATGGGGGCAGGGGGAACACCGGGGAGCTGTTTTTT. Translating gives CATSDGGRGNTGELFF.

The chain carries TRBV5-8 and TRBJ1-3; TRBD1 aligns across 7 bases. After removal of 5 bases from V and 4 bases from J, the junction contained 6 bases not matched to a gene. This CDR3 contains 14 residues. CDR1 is SGHTS and CDR2 is YDEGEE in the germline V gene. CDR3 loop: CASSTTGPGNTIYF. In nucleotides, the CDR3 is TGTGCCAGCAGTACGACAGGGCCCGGAAACACCATATATTTT.

The chain uses TRBV12-3 or TRBV12-4 and TRBJ2-1; D is undetermined. With 5 bases removed from V and 6 bases from J, the gap between germline ends came to 11 bases. CDR3 length equals 13 residues. The CDR3 DNA reads TGTGCCAGCAGTCCCAGTACCCGCAATGAGCAGTTCTTC. This codes for CASSPSTRNEQFF.

This clone was counted once. The chain recombines TRBV27 with TRBJ2-7; 9 nucleotides align to TRBD1. Germline V gene lookup returns CDR1 MNHEY and CDR2 SMNVEV (reference sequence). The CDR3 contains 14 residues. With 7 bases clipped from V and 1 base from J, the junction kept 5 bases outside the gene matches. CDR3 protein: CASTVTGGSYEQYF. CDR3 in DNA: TGTGCCAGCACGGTGACAGGGGGGTCCTACGAGCAGTACTTC.

The chain recombines TRBV12-5 with TRBJ1-5, with 10 positions matching TRBD1. The CDR3 loop spans 17 amino acids. The germline CDR1 and CDR2 sequences are LGHNT and FRNRAP. V lost 2 bases to trimming and J lost 4 bases; unmatched junction nucleotides: 8. CDR3 nucleotides: TGTGCTAGTGGTTTGCCATACCGGGACAGGGGAAATCAGCCCCAGCATTTT. Encoded protein: CASGLPYRDRGNQPQHF.

The chain combines TRBV2 with TRBJ2-7; tentative D call: TRBD1 (6 bases). The CDR3 totals 15 residues. Germline CDR1 SNHLY, CDR2 FYNNEI. V shed 4 bases and J shed 0 bases, with 13 bases lying between them. CDR3 nucleotide sequence: TGTGCCAGCAGTGGAGGACAGACACTCTCCTACGAGCAGTACTTC. This sequence encodes CASSGGQTLSYEQYF.

The chain recombines TRBV2 with TRBJ1-1, with D possibly matching TRBD1 (6 bases). Germline loops: CDR1 SNHLY, CDR2 FYNNEI. Trimming stripped 7 bases from V and 0 bases from J, with 12 bases between. CDR3 length equals 14 residues. This CDR3 reads CASMRGGLNTEAFF. As DNA, the CDR3 is TGTGCCAGCATGCGGGGGGGCTTGAACACTGAAGCTTTCTTT.

The CDR3 region has the DNA TGTGCCAGCAGCCAAGATCCCCGGACAGGGGCCTGGGGGGAGACCCAGTACTTC. Its translation: CASSQDPRTGAWGETQYF. The chain couples TRBV3-1 (or the pseudogene TRBV3-2) to TRBJ2-5, with 9 bases that match TRBD1. The junction had 13 bases not matched to a gene; V was cut back by 0 bases and J by 5 bases. This CDR3 has 18 residues. Germline V gene lookup returns CDR1 LGHDT and CDR2 YNNKEL (reference sequence).

The chain recombines TRBV5-1 with TRBJ2-4, with D possibly being TRBD2 (5 bases). The CDR3 runs 15 residues. Trimming cost V 0 bases and J 7 bases, with 14 bases left between them. Germline V gives CDR1 SGHRS, CDR2 YFSETQ. CDR3 DNA: TGCGCCAGCAGCTTGGGGGAGTGGGGTGTCAACATTCAGTACTTC. This codes for CASSLGEWGVNIQYF. Combining the CDR3 with reference TRBV5-1 and TRBJ2-4 gives the whole variable domain KAGVTQTPRYLIKTRGQQVTLSCSPISGHRSVSWYQQTPGQGLQFLFEYFSETQRNKGNFPGRFSGRQFSNSRSEMNVSTLELGDSALYLCASSLGEWGVNIQYFGAGTRLSVL.

The rearrangement uses TRBV7-8 and TRBJ1-1; the D is unclear. CDR3 length: 14 residues. V lost 5 bases and J lost 2, with 12 bases in between. CDR1 and CDR2 (germline): SGHVS, FQNEAQ. The CDR3 here is CASSPLAGNTEAFF. CDR3 in DNA: TGTGCCAGCAGCCCGCTCGCAGGAAACACTGAAGCTTTCTTT.

The gene calls are TRBV5-1 and TRBJ1-1; 11 bases are shared with TRBD1. Germline V gene data show CDR1 as SGHRS and CDR2 as YFSETQ. This CDR3 comprises 17 residues. V gave up 7 bases and J gave up 1 base; unmatched junction bases: 12. The CDR3 nucleotides are TGCGCCAGCGCCGTCGGACAGGGGGCGGGGTGGAACACTGAAGCTTTCTTT. This sequence encodes CASAVGQGAGWNTEAFF.

The gene calls are TRBV7-3 and TRBJ2-1, with 11 bases lining up with TRBD2. The CDR3 covers 16 residues. The V segment lost 5 bases and the J segment 6 bases; nucleotides outside the gene matches: 9. Germline V gene lookup returns CDR1 SGHTA and CDR2 FQGTGA. The CDR3 region is CASSAYPTSGINEQFF. The CDR3 DNA reads as TGTGCCAGCAGCGCCTACCCGACTAGCGGGATCAATGAGCAGTTCTTC.

This clone was found once. V and J are TRBV24-1 and TRBJ2-4; TRBD1 is a possible D gene (5 bases). This CDR3 spans 15 amino acids. Deletions cut 3 bases from V and 2 bases from J, with 10 bases between. Per germline, CDR1 KGHDR and CDR2 SFDVKD. DNA of the CDR3: TGTGCCACCAGTGATCCCAGGGCGCCCAAAAACATTCAGTACTTC. Protein sequence: CATSDPRAPKNIQYF.

The chain employs TRBV2 and TRBJ1-2; D not resolved. Germline lookup yields CDR1 SNHLY and CDR2 FYNNEI. CDR3 size: 10 residues. Trimming stripped 8 bases from V and 5 bases from J, with 6 bases between. The CDR3 region is CASRLYGYTF. Here the CDR3 DNA reads TGTGCCAGCCGTCTTTATGGCTACACCTTC.

The V gene is TRBV28, the J gene TRBJ2-3, with 7 bases matching TRBD2. This CDR3 region has 15 residues. Germline assignment: CDR1 MDHEN and CDR2 SYDVKM. Trimming took 2 bases from V and 0 from J; bases not matched to a gene: 2. CDR3 sequence reads: CASSLGAGSTDTQYF. In nucleotides, the CDR3 is TGTGCCAGCAGTTTAGGAGCGGGGAGCACAGATACGCAGTATTTT.

This chain uses TRBV2 with TRBJ1-1; no reliable D call. The V gene lost 4 bases and the J gene lost 3 bases, with 9 bases spanning the gap. The CDR3 extends over 13 amino acids. Germline V gives CDR1 SNHLY, CDR2 FYNNEI. This CDR3 reads CASSALEDTEAFF. The CDR3 coding sequence is TGTGCCAGCAGTGCTCTGGAGGACACTGAAGCTTTCTTT.

A single count supports this clone. The rearrangement joins TRBV6-4 to TRBJ2-1; 14 bases line up with TRBD2. CDR1 and CDR2 from the germline V gene are MRHNA and SNTAGT. This CDR3 is built from 15 residues. The trim removed 4 bases at V and 8 bases at J, leaving 4 bases unmatched. Here the CDR3 reads CASSAGTSGSDEQFF. CDR3 nucleotides: TGTGCCAGCAGTGCGGGGACTAGCGGGAGTGATGAGCAGTTCTTC.

This chain joins TRBV11-3 and TRBJ2-5; the D gene is possibly TRBD1 (7 bases). The length of the CDR3 is 11 residues. Per germline, CDR1 SGHNT and CDR2 YENEEA. Trimming took off 5 bases at V and 12 bases at J, with 13 bases between the two ends. In nucleotides, the CDR3 is TGTGCCAGCAGCCAGGGGGGTCCTGAGTACTTC. This gives the protein CASSQGGPEYF.

The chain has TRBV6-1 and TRBJ1-3; a possible D gene is TRBD1 (5 bases). Per germline, CDR1 MNHNS and CDR2 SASEGT. The CDR3 covers 15 residues. Trimming left V 2 bases short and J 7 bases short, with 15 bases between. The CDR3 region has the DNA TGTGCCAGCAGTGAACCGTCAGGGCGGTGGAACACCATATATTTT. This sequence encodes CASSEPSGRWNTIYF.

The chain employs TRBV6-5 and TRBJ1-5; 9 positions agree with TRBD1. Germline values: CDR1 MNHEY, CDR2 SVGAGI. V gave up 5 bases and J gave up 7 bases; unmatched junction bases: 6. The CDR3 is 14 residues long. This chain's CDR3 is CASSQTGGIQPQHF. In DNA, the CDR3 is TGTGCCAGCAGTCAGACAGGGGGTATCCAGCCCCAGCATTTT.

The sample holds one count of this clone. The chain combines TRBV18 with TRBJ2-1, with TRBD1 identical over 12 bases. The V segment lost 3 bases and the J segment 6 bases; nucleotides outside the gene matches: 3. Germline V CDR1 and CDR2: KGHSH, LQKENI. The CDR3 spans 15 residues. CDR3 DNA sequence: TGTGCCAGCTCACCTCGGGACAGGGGGCTCAATGAGCAGTTCTTC. As protein: CASSPRDRGLNEQFF.

J is TRBJ1-3 and V is TRBV2; 7 positions agree with TRBD1. The CDR3 is 14 residues long. Trimming at V came to 7 bases and at J to 2 bases, leaving 5 bases not matched to a gene. Germline V lookup: CDR1 SNHLY, CDR2 FYNNEI. The CDR3 spells CASKMTGTGNTIYF. CDR3 DNA sequence: TGTGCCAGCAAGATGACAGGGACTGGAAACACCATATATTTT.

This rearrangement joins TRBV9 to TRBJ2-7; the match to TRBD2 covers 11 bases. Trimming cost V 2 bases and J 5 bases; bases outside gene matches: 12. Germline CDR1 and CDR2: SGDLS and YYNGEE. The CDR3 spans 17 residues. CDR3 coding DNA: TGTGCCAGCAGCGTGTCCTTGGCGACTAGCGGGAAGCACGAGCAGTACTTC. Translation gives CASSVSLATSGKHEQYF.

This clone appeared once. The chain is built from TRBV9 and TRBJ2-1; the match to TRBD2 covers 11 bases. After removal of 3 bases from V and 7 bases from J, the junction contained 9 bases not matched to a gene. Germline lookup yields CDR1 SGDLS and CDR2 YYNGEE. The CDR3 is 16 amino acids. In DNA form, the CDR3 reads TGTGCCAGCAGCGCACGACTAGCGGGAATTCAGAATGAGCAGTTCTTC. Translation gives CASSARLAGIQNEQFF.

The chain has TRBV3-1 (or the pseudogene TRBV3-2) and TRBJ2-1, with 8 positions matching TRBD2. Germline CDR1 reads LGHDT; CDR2 reads YNNKEL (reference sequence). V trimming: 2 bases; J trimming: 3 bases; junction bases outside the gene matches: 3. This CDR3 has 15 amino acids. The CDR3 DNA reads as TGTGCCAGCAGCCAAACTAGCGGAGGCTACAATGAGCAGTTCTTC. Translated, it gives CASSQTSGGYNEQFF.

This rearrangement joins TRBV5-6 to TRBJ1-2; 7 bases agree with TRBD1. J lost 5 bases, V lost 3 bases, and 4 bases had no gene match. CDR1 and CDR2 (germline): SGHDT, YYEEEE. The CDR3 has 13 residues. The CDR3 loop is CASSSRTGYGYTF. As DNA, the CDR3 is TGTGCCAGCAGCTCAAGGACAGGATATGGCTACACCTTC.